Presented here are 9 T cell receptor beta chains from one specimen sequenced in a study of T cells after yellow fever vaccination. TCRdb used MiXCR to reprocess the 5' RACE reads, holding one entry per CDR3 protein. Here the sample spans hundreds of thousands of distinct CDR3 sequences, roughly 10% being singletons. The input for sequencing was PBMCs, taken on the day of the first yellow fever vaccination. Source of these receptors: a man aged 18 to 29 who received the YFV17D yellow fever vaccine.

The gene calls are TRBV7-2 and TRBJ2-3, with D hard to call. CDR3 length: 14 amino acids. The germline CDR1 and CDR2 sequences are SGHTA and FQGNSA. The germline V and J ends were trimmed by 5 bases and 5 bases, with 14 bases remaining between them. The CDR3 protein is CASSGYGAIDTQYF. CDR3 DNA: TGTGCCAGCAGCGGCTATGGAGCCATAGATACGCAGTATTTT.

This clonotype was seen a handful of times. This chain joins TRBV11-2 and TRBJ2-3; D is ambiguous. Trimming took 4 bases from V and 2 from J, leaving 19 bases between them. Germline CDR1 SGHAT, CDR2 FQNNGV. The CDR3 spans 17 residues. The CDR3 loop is CASSSIRHTLSTDTQYF. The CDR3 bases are TGTGCCAGCAGCTCTATCCGCCACACCCTCTCCACAGATACGCAGTATTTT.

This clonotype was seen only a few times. Here the CDR3 DNA reads TGTGCCAGCAGTACCGGGACTAGCGGGAGCACAGATACGCAGTATTTT. This encodes CASSTGTSGSTDTQYF. The V and J genes are TRBV7-2 and TRBJ2-3; 12 bases agree with TRBD2. V lost 6 bases, J lost 0 bases, and 4 bases stayed unmatched. This CDR3 comprises 16 residues. Per germline, CDR1 SGHTA and CDR2 FQGNSA.

The CDR3 here is CASSSRGDTEAFF. In nucleotides, the CDR3 is TGTGCCAGTAGTAGCAGGGGAGACACTGAAGCTTTCTTT. The chain links TRBV19 to TRBJ1-1, with D possibly being TRBD1 (6 bases). CDR3 length: 13 residues. Deletions cut 4 bases from V and 3 bases from J, with 9 bases between. CDR1 LNHDA and CDR2 SQIVND come from the germline V gene (reference sequence). Full variable domain (outside the CDR3, taken from reference TRBV19 and TRBJ1-1): DGGITQSPKYLFRKEGQNVTLSCEQNLNHDAMYWYRQDPGQGLRLIYYSQIVNDFQKGDIAEGYSVSREKKESFPLTVTSAQKNPTAFYLCASSSRGDTEAFFGQGTRLTVV.

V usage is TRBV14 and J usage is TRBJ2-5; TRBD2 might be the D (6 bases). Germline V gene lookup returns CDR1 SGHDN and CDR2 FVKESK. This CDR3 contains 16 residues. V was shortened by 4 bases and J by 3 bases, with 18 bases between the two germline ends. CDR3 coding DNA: TGTGCCAGCAGCCGCCCCCGAGGAACGGGGGAAGAGACCCAGTACTTC. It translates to CASSRPRGTGEETQYF.

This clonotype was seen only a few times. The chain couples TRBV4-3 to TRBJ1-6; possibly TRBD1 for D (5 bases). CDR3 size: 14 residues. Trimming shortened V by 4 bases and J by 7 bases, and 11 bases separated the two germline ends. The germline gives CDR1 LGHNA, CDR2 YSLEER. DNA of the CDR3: TGCGCCAGCAGCCCCGCGGGGCCGAATTCACCCCTCCACTTT. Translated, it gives CASSPAGPNSPLHF.

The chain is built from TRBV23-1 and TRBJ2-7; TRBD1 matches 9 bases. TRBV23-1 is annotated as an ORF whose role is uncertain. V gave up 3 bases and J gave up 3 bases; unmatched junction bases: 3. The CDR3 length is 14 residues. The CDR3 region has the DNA TGCGCCAGCAGTCACCGGACAGGGGACTACGAGCAGTACGTC. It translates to CASSHRTGDYEQYV.

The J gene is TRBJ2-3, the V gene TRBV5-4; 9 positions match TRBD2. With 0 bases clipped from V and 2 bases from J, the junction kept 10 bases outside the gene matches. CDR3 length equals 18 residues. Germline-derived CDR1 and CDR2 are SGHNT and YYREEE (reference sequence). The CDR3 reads CASSLEASGARYTDTQYF. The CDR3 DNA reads TGTGCCAGCAGCTTGGAGGCTAGCGGGGCGCGTTACACAGATACGCAGTATTTT.

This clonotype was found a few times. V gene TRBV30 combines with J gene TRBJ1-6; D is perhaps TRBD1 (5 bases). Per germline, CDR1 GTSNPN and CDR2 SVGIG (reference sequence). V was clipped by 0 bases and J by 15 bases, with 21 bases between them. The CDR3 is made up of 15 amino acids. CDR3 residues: CAWSVDRSKIPILHF. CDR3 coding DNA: TGTGCCTGGAGTGTAGACAGATCTAAGATTCCTATCCTCCACTTT.